This is a list of T cell receptor beta chains from one sample in a study of blood T cell repertoires in COVID-19. Using immunoSEQ multiplex PCR, the repertoire was profiled, and TCRdb retains in-frame clones only, with some absent. This sample yields around 200,000 clones, of which 85% to 90% are seen a single time; 1.5% to 2% belongs to the top ten. Sequencing was performed on peripheral blood. The source is a man younger than 35 with active or convalescent COVID-19. CDR3s include the opening cysteine and the closing phenylalanine or tryptophan. D genes are given only for firm matches. Clone size is stated in some rows and not others, as once, few, many or a class when expanded.

TGTGCCATCAGTACAAATATGAACACTGAAGCTTTCTTT | CAISTNMNTEAFF | NA | TRBV10-3 | NA | TRBJ1-1
TGTGCCAGCAGTCAGTTTCGGGGTAGCAATCAGCCCCAGCATTTT | CASSQFRGSNQPQHF | NA | TRBV6-5 | NA | TRBJ1-5
TGTGCCCCACCTGTGTGTGGGGGGGGGCAGTTCTTC | CAPPVCGGGQFF | TRBD2 | TRBV5-8 | NA | TRBJ2-1
TGTGCCAGCAGCATACTAGCGGGTAGCACAGATACGCAGTATTTT | CASSILAGSTDTQYF | TRBD2 | TRBV6-5 | NA | TRBJ2-3
TGCAGCGGGTTTAGGAGCGGTGAGGAAAAACTGTTTTTT | CSGFRSGEEKLFF | NA | TRBV29-1 | NA | TRBJ1-4
TGTGCCAGCTCCCCAGGGAGCAATCAGCCCCAGCATTTT | CASSPGSNQPQHF | NA | TRBV6-5 | once | TRBJ1-5
TGCGCCAGCGTTGACAGGGAAAAGTATCAGCCCCAGCATTTT | CASVDREKYQPQHF | TRBD1 | TRBV23-1 | NA | TRBJ1-5
TGTGCCAGCAGCTCGGACAGGGGCCGAATTCCGGGTTATGGCTACACCTTC | CASSSDRGRIPGYGYTF | TRBD1 | TRBV5-4 | NA | TRBJ1-2
TGTGCCAGCAGCCAGTTACACGTGAACACTGAAGCTTTCTTT | CASSQLHVNTEAFF | NA | TRBV7-9 | NA | TRBJ1-1
TGTGCCAGCAGCTTAGACTTTATCCGTAATCAGCCCCAGCATTTT | CASSLDFIRNQPQHF | NA | TRBV7-6 | once | TRBJ1-5
TGTGCCAGCAGCTTGGCAGAGGGACTAGCGGGGAGCAATGAGCAGTTCTTC | CASSLAEGLAGSNEQFF | TRBD2 | TRBV5-6 | NA | TRBJ2-1
TGTGCCAGCTCTAGCCAGGGGTACTCTGGAAACACCATATATTTT | CASSSQGYSGNTIYF | NA | TRBV7-9 | NA | TRBJ1-3
TGTGCCAGCAGCCAAGTACAGCGGGAAGGGACAGATACGCAGTATTTT | CASSQVQREGTDTQYF | TRBD2 | TRBV4-2 | NA | TRBJ2-3
TGTGCCAGCAGCCCCGGGATCCGGGGGGACGAGCAGTACTTC | CASSPGIRGDEQYF | TRBD2 | TRBV5-6 | NA | TRBJ2-7
TGTGCCAGCAGTGTGGACAGGGGAGACTATGGCTACACCTTC | CASSVDRGDYGYTF | TRBD1 | TRBV25-1 | NA | TRBJ1-2
TGTGCCAGCTCACAGGCTAGTGGCGTCACCGGGGAGCTGTTTTTT | CASSQASGVTGELFF | NA | TRBV18 | few | TRBJ2-2
TGTGCCTGGAGTGCCCCCCGGGACAGGGGGAATCAGCCCCAGCATTTT | CAWSAPRDRGNQPQHF | TRBD1 | TRBV30 | NA | TRBJ1-5